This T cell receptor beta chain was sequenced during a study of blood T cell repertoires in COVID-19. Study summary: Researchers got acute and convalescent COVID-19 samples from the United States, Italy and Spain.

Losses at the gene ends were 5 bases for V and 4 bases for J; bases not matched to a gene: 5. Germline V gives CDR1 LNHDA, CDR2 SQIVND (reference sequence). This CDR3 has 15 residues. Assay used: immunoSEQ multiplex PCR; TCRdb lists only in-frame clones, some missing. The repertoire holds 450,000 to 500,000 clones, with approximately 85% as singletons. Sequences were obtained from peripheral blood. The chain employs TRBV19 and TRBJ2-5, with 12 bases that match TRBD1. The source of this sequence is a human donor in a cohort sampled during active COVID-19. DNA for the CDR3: TGTGCCAGTAGTCCCTGGGACAGGGGGCGAGAGACCCAGTACTTC. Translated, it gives CASSPWDRGRETQYF.